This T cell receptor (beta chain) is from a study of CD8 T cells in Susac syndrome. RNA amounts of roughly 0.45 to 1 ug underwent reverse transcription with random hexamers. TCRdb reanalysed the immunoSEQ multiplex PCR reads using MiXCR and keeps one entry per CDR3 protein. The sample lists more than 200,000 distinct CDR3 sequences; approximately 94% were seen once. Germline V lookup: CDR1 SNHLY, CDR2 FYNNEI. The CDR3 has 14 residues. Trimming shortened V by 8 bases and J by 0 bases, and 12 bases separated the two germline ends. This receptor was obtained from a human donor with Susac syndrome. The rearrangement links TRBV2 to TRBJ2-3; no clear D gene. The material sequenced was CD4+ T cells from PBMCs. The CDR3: CASLAGASTDTQYF. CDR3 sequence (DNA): TGTGCCAGCCTCGCAGGCGCTAGCACAGATACGCAGTATTTT.